The sequence of this T cell receptor beta chain was determined in a study of blood T cell repertoires in COVID-19 (TCRdb year 2020). For the wider study: The collaborator samples originated in the United States, Italy and Spain and spanned the acute and convalescent phases of COVID-19. The prospective study material was composed of cDNA or gDNA derived from T cells, B-cell-depleted T cells, or PBMCs. Deeply sampled blood TCRbeta repertoires from subjects exposed to, actively infected with, or recovered from COVID-19 were included in the dataset. The repertoires were released in a freely available public database intended as a resource for research on the immune response to SARS-CoV-2. Samples came from the ongoing ImmuneRACE study (first 160 participants) plus 1,254 subjects from 6 global collaborators. Nearly every sample came with metadata listing a de-identified subject ID, COVID-19 status, age in years and sex. HLA class I and class II types, where available, came from metadata supplied by the sample provider rather than from assay-based typing. Overall study results and their limits: The amount of clinical and demographic metadata varied by source and participant and was provided uncurated.

The germline V gene provides CDR1 MGHRA and CDR2 YSYEKL. The CDR3 runs 16 residues from the cysteine to the phenylalanine. Only the CDR3 DNA is retained, 48 bases long and in frame from the first base. Trimmed from V: 2 bases; trimmed from J: 9 bases; junction bases lacking a gene match: 6. Collaborating institutions collected whole blood in K2EDTA tubes following their own protocols. Collaborator samples were shipped for TCRbeta analysis as frozen whole blood, isolated PBMCs, or DNA extracted from either sample type. TCRbeta CDR3 regions were amplified from genomic DNA by means of the immunoSEQ Assay, a bias-controlled multiplex PCR. The authors processed their data as follows. The number of nucleated cells in each sample was estimated from the amplification of reference gene primers within the assay. To quantify the absolute abundance of each unique TCRbeta CDR3 rearrangement, sequence reads were collapsed and filtered. For each sample, productive Simpson clonality was calculated by taking the square root of Simpson's diversity index across productive rearrangements. TCRdb's version of the immuneACCESS table is confined to in-frame rearrangements and falls short of the full clone set. An unresolved V gene accounts for under half of the shortfall where checked; the remainder is of unknown origin. Clonal size and the V and J genes are those of that table, whereas D and trimming came from the DNA. The sample table records 380,000 or so clones; 89% of these occur just once. The ten largest clones take up 1% to 1.5% of the sample.

Only one count was recorded for this clone. The antigen it recognizes is unknown. No base qualities exist here, and no much larger clone lies one base off it. Sequenced: peripheral blood. This TCR was sampled from a man in his forties with acute or convalescent COVID-19. The sequence is built from TRBV4-1 and TRBJ2-1; 14 bases in between match TRBD2. Here the CDR3 is given as CASSQPRLAGGFEQFF. The base sequence is TGCGCCAGCAGCCAACCAAGACTAGCGGGAGGGTTTGAGCAGTTCTTC.